The text below deals with one T cell receptor beta chain. No antigen is known for it. The assay was immunoSEQ multiplex PCR, and TCRdb's table has in-frame clones only and misses some. The profile covers roughly 2.2 million clones, with around 93% appearing a single time and around 0.35% taken by the ten largest. This specimen belongs to a study of shared clonotypes between healthy human individuals. Across the study: The plates for each donor numbered three CD4 naive, three CD4 memory, two CD8 naive and one CD8 memory.

Findings and caveats of the study: The researchers took only blood, and tissue repertoires probably look different.

The sequence was obtained from a man aged 18 to 29 in good health. Some clones in this sample may be carry-over from other donors' samples. Sequencing used naive CD4+ T cells from PBMCs. Subset specified: CD45RA+ positively selected.

The DNA of the CDR3 is TGTGCCAGCAGCTCCAACCACGAGCAGTACTTC. This gives the protein CASSSNHEQYF. The rearrangement uses TRBV28 and TRBJ2-7; no definite D call. From germline, CDR1 is MDHEN and CDR2 SYDVKM. The CDR3 extends over 11 amino acids. With 6 bases removed from V and 5 bases from J, the gap between germline ends came to 8 bases.